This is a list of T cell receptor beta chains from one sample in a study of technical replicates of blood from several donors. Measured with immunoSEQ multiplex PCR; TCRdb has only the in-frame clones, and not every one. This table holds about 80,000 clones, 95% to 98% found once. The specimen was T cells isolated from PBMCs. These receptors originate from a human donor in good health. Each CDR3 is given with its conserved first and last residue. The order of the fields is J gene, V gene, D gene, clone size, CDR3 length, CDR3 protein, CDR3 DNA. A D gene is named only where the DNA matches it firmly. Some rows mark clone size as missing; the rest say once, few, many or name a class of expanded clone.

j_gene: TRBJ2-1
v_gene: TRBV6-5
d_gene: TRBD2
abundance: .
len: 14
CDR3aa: CASSTRDYANEQFF
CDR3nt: TGTGCCAGCAGTACCCGGGACTATGCCAATGAGCAGTTCTTC

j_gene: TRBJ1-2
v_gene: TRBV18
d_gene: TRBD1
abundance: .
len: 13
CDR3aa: CASSPRDSYGYTF
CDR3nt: TGTGCCAGCTCACCCCGGGACAGCTATGGCTACACCTTC

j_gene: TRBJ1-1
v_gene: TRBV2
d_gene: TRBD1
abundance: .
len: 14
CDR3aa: CASRGDRLGTEAFF
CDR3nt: TGTGCCAGCAGAGGGGACAGGTTGGGGACTGAAGCTTTCTTT

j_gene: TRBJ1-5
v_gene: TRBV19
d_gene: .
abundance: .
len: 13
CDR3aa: CATSLQVNQPQHF
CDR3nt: TGTGCCACTTCGTTACAGGTCAATCAGCCCCAGCATTTT

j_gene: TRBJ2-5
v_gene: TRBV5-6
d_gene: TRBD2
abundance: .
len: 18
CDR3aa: CASSKKRTGTSGIETQYF
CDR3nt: TGTGCCAGCAGCAAAAAACGAACCGGGACTAGCGGGATCGAGACCCAGTACTTC

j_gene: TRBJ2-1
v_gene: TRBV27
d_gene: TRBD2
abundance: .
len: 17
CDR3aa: CASSSSRLAGDYNEQFF
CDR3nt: TGTGCCAGCAGTTCCTCAAGACTAGCGGGCGACTACAATGAGCAGTTCTTC

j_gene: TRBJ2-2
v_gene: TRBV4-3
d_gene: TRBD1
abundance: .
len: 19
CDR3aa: CASSPDRGGFTINTGELFF
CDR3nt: TGCGCCAGCAGCCCCGACAGGGGGGGCTTTACGATCAACACCGGGGAGCTGTTTTTT

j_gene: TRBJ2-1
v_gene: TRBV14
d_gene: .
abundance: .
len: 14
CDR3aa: CASSQALEGGEQFF
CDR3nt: TGTGCCAGCAGCCAAGCCCTAGAAGGTGGTGAGCAGTTCTTC

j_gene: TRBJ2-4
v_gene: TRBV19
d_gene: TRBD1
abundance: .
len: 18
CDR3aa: CASSIDSGGAGAKNIQYF
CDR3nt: TGTGCCAGTAGTATAGATTCAGGGGGCGCGGGAGCCAAAAACATTCAGTACTTC

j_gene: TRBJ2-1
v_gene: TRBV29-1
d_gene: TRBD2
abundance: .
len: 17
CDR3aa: CSVELAGVFYNNNEQFF
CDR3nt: TGCAGCGTTGAACTAGCGGGAGTTTTCTACAACAACAATGAGCAGTTCTTC

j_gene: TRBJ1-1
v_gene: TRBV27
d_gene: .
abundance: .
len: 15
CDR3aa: CASSLYGGPNTEAFF
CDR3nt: TGTGCCAGCAGTTTATATGGAGGTCCGAACACTGAAGCTTTCTTT

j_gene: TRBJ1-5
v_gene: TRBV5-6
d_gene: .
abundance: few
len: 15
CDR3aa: CASSREGRGTQPQHF
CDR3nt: TGTGCCAGCAGCCGGGAGGGGCGGGGAACTCAGCCCCAGCATTTT

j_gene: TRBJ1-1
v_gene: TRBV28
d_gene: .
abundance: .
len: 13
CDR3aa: CASSFGGRAEAFF
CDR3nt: TGTGCCAGCAGTTTCGGAGGAAGGGCTGAAGCTTTCTTT

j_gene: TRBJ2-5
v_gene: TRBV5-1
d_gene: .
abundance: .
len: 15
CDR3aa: CASSVTGGAQETQYF
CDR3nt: TGCGCCAGCAGCGTAACAGGTGGGGCCCAAGAGACCCAGTACTTC

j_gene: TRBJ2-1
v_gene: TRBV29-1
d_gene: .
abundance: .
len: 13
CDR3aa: CSVFWRSYNEQFF
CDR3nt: TGCAGCGTATTCTGGCGGTCCTACAATGAGCAGTTCTTC

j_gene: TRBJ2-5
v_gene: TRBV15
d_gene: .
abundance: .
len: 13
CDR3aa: CATSKRSQETQYF
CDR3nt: TGTGCCACCAGCAAACGGAGCCAAGAGACCCAGTACTTC